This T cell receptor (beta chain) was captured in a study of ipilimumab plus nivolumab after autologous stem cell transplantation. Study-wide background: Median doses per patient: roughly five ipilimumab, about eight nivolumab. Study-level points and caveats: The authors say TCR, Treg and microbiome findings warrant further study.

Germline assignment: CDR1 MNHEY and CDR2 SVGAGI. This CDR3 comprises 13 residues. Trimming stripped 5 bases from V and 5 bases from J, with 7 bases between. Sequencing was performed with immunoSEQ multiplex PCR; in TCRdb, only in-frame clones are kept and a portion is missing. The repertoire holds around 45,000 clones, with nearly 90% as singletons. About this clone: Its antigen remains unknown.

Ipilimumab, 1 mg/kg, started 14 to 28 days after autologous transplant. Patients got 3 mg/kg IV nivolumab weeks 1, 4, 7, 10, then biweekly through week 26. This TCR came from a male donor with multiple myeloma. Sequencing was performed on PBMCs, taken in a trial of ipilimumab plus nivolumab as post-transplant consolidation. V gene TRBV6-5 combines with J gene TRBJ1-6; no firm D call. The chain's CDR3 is CASSTRDNSPLHF. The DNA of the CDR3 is TGTGCCAGCAGTACACGGGATAATTCACCCCTCCACTTT.